A selection of T cell receptor beta chains follows, all from one sample in a study of blood T cell repertoires in COVID-19. Clones were read by immunoSEQ multiplex PCR, and TCRdb kept only the in-frame ones, dropping some. The data show fewer than 300,000 clones, 75% to 95% seen once. Sequencing was performed on PBMCs or T cells enriched from blood (not recorded which). The receptor set was obtained from a woman aged 25 to 45 who had recovered from COVID-19. The CDR3 runs from the conserved cysteine through the conserved F or W. Fields, in order: J gene, V gene, clone size, D gene, CDR3 protein, CDR3 DNA. A D gene is named only where the DNA matches it firmly. Clone size is shown for a subset of rows, as once, few, many or a class of expanded clone.

J: TRBJ2-5; V: TRBV2; size: NA; D: TRBD2; CDR3: CASSEAISGRDFQETQYF; DNA: TGTGCCAGCAGTGAAGCCATTAGCGGGAGGGATTTCCAAGAGACCCAGTACTTC
J: TRBJ2-5; V: TRBV29-1; size: NA; D: TRBD1; CDR3: CSGGQGHETQYF; DNA: TGCAGCGGTGGACAGGGGCATGAGACCCAGTACTTC
J: TRBJ2-6; V: TRBV10-3; size: NA; D: TRBD1; CDR3: CAIKGSGTGDSGANVLTF; DNA: TGTGCCATCAAGGGGTCCGGGACAGGCGACTCTGGGGCCAACGTCCTGACTTTC
J: TRBJ2-1; V: TRBV14; size: once; D: TRBD2; CDR3: CASSQPTSGRGNNEQFF; DNA: TGTGCCAGCAGCCAACCGACTAGCGGGAGGGGAAACAATGAGCAGTTCTTC
J: TRBJ2-1; V: TRBV19; size: NA; D: TRBD2; CDR3: CASSLAGGLAGQSSYNEQFF; DNA: TGTGCCAGTTCCTTAGCCGGGGGACTAGCGGGACAGAGCTCCTACAATGAGCAGTTCTTC
J: TRBJ1-1; V: TRBV5-4; size: NA; D: NA; CDR3: CASRPRTATNTEAFF; DNA: TGTGCCAGCAGACCCAGGACAGCTACCAACACTGAAGCTTTCTTT
J: TRBJ2-4; V: TRBV7-6; size: NA; D: NA; CDR3: CASSPLHQVIQYF; DNA: TGTGCCAGCAGTCCCTTACACCAGGTCATTCAGTACTTC
J: TRBJ2-7; V: TRBV7-8; size: NA; D: NA; CDR3: CASSLGLPRSYEQYF; DNA: TGTGCCAGCAGCTTAGGCCTACCGAGATCCTACGAGCAGTACTTC
J: TRBJ2-1; V: TRBV7-2; size: NA; D: NA; CDR3: CASRRGESSYNEQFF; DNA: TGTGCCAGCAGAAGGGGTGAGAGCTCCTACAATGAGCAGTTCTTC
J: TRBJ1-6; V: TRBV2; size: NA; D: NA; CDR3: CASSGPGSPGSPLHF; DNA: TGTGCCAGCAGTGGTCCGGGGAGTCCTGGTTCACCCCTCCACTTT
J: TRBJ2-5; V: TRBV10-3; size: NA; D: TRBD1; CDR3: CAISSNDRERAQYF; DNA: TGTGCCATCAGTTCAAATGACAGGGAGAGGGCCCAGTACTTC
J: TRBJ1-5; V: TRBV6-1; size: NA; D: NA; CDR3: CASSEAPLPTQHF; DNA: TGTGCCAGCAGTGAAGCGCCTTTGCCTACCCAGCATTTT
J: TRBJ1-6; V: TRBV7-2; size: NA; D: NA; CDR3: CASSLSGVGSPLHF; DNA: TGTGCCAGCAGCTTATCGGGGGTAGGATCACCCCTCCACTTT
J: TRBJ2-5; V: TRBV6-6; size: once; D: TRBD2; CDR3: CASSYLIAGGWETQYF; DNA: TGTGCCAGCAGTTACCTTATAGCGGGAGGGTGGGAGACCCAGTACTTC
J: TRBJ2-7; V: TRBV6-5; size: NA; D: NA; CDR3: CASSYTEPYYEQYF; DNA: TGTGCCAGCAGTTATACAGAACCTTACTACGAGCAGTACTTC
J: TRBJ2-2; V: TRBV6-5; size: NA; D: NA; CDR3: CASSYGRWANTGELFF; DNA: TGTGCCAGCAGTTACGGCAGGTGGGCGAACACCGGGGAGCTGTTTTTT
J: TRBJ1-2; V: TRBV7-2; size: NA; D: TRBD1; CDR3: CASSNRGQGRFRGYTF; DNA: TGTGCCAGCAGCAACAGGGGACAGGGTCGATTTAGGGGCTACACCTTC